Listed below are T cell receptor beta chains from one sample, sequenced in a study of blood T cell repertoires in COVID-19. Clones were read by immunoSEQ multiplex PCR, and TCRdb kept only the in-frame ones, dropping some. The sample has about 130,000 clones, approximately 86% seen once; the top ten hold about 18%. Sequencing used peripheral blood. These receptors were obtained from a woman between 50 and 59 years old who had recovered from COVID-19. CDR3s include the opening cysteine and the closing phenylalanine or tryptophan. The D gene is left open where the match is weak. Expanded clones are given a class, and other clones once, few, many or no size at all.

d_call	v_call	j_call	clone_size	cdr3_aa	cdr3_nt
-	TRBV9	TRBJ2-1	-	CASSEQPGLYGHEQFF	TGTGCCAGCAGCGAACAGCCGGGACTTTACGGACATGAGCAGTTCTTC
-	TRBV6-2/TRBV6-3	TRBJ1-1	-	CASSLRTGGDTEAFF	TGTGCCAGCAGTTTACGGACGGGAGGGGACACTGAAGCTTTCTTT
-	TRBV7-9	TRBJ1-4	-	CASSLAEVQNEKLFF	TGTGCCAGCAGCTTAGCGGAGGTTCAAAATGAAAAACTGTTTTTT
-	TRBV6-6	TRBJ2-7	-	CASSSQQGGEQYF	TGTGCCAGCAGCAGTCAGCAGGGGGGCGAGCAGTACTTC
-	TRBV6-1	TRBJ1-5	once	CASSDFENQPQHF	TGTGCCAGCAGTGATTTCGAGAATCAGCCCCAGCATTTT
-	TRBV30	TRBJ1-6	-	CAWSRGHNSPLHF	TGTGCCTGGAGCCGGGGTCATAATTCACCCCTCCACTTT
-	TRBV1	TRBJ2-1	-	CTSSLPTGILYYNEQFF	TGCACCAGCAGCTTACCAACAGGGATACTATACTACAATGAGCAGTTCTTC
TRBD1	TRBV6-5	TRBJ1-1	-	CASSRPGGSEAFF	TGTGCCAGCAGTCGGCCAGGGGGCTCTGAAGCTTTCTTT
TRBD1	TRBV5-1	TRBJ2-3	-	CASSLAGDRDTDTQYF	TGCGCCAGCAGCTTGGCCGGGGACAGGGACACAGATACGCAGTATTTT
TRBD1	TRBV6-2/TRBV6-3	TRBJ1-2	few	CASSYSGTGTSDYGYTF	TGTGCCAGCAGTTATTCCGGGACAGGGACCTCAGATTATGGCTACACCTTC
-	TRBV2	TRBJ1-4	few	CASSEALKLFF	TGTGCCAGCAGTGAAGCCCTAAAACTGTTTTTT
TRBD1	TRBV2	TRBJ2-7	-	CASTQTGVSYEQYF	TGTGCCAGCACTCAGACAGGGGTCTCCTACGAGCAGTACTTC
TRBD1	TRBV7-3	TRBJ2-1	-	CASSRTGYNEQFF	TGTGCCAGCAGTCGGACAGGTTACAATGAGCAGTTCTTC
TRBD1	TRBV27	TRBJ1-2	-	CASSPFGTRTGLLYGYTF	TGTGCCAGCAGTCCTTTTGGAACCCGGACAGGCCTCCTCTATGGCTACACCTTC
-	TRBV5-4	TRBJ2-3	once	CASSEGHTELADTQYF	TGTGCCAGCAGCGAGGGACACACAGAGCTGGCAGATACGCAGTATTTT
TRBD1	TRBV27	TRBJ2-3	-	CASSFDRVPPDTQYF	TGTGCCAGCAGTTTCGACAGGGTCCCCCCAGATACGCAGTATTTT
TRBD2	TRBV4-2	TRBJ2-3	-	CASSQSQGLAGESDTQYF	TGTGCCAGCAGCCAAAGTCAGGGACTAGCGGGAGAATCGGATACGCAGTATTTT
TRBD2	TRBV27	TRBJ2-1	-	CASSLSPTSSFVHNEQFF	TGTGCCAGCAGTTTATCCCCGACTAGCTCCTTCGTGCACAATGAGCAGTTCTTC
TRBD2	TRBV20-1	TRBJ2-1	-	CSASLAGDYNEQFF	TGCAGTGCTAGTCTAGCGGGAGACTACAATGAGCAGTTCTTC
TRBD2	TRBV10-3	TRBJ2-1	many	CATGGRELYNEQFF	TGTGCCACCGGAGGGCGGGAGCTCTACAATGAGCAGTTCTTC
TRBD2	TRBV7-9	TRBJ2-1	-	CASVKSSGRIDEQFF	TGTGCCAGCGTGAAGAGCAGCGGGAGGATAGATGAGCAGTTCTTC
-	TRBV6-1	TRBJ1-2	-	CASSEDHPVYGYTF	TGTGCCAGCAGTGAAGATCATCCAGTCTATGGCTACACCTTC
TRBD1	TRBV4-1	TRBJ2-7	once	CASSQDGSRGRTYEQYF	TGCGCCAGCAGCCAAGATGGGAGCAGGGGGCGGACCTACGAGCAGTACTTC
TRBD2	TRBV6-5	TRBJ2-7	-	CASSYAGTSGTYEQYF	TGTGCCAGCAGTTACGCAGGGACTAGCGGGACGTACGAGCAGTACTTC
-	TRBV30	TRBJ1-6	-	CAWSPTGSPLHF	TGTGCCTGGAGTCCCACAGGCTCACCCCTCCACTTT
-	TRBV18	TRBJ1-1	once	CASSPPGFPEAFF	TGTGCCAGCTCACCGCCCGGGTTTCCTGAAGCTTTCTTT
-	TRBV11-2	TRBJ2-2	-	CASIRGQGAGTGELFF	TGTGCCAGCATCCGCGGACAGGGAGCGGGGACCGGGGAGCTGTTTTTT
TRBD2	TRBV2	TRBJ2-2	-	CASRGGLAATGELFF	TGTGCCAGCAGAGGGGGACTAGCGGCCACCGGGGAGCTGTTTTTT
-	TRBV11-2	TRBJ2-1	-	CASSLGAHWWNEQFF	TGTGCCAGCAGCTTAGGGGCACACTGGTGGAATGAGCAGTTCTTC
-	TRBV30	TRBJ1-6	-	CAWSMAGNSPLHF	TGTGCCTGGAGTATGGCAGGGAATTCACCCCTCCACTTT
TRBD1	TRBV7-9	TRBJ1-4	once	CASSYTGGFVEKLFF	TGTGCCAGCAGCTACACAGGGGGCTTTGTTGAAAAACTGTTTTTT
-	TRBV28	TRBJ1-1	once	CASSPVRAEAFF	TGTGCCAGCAGTCCCGTACGAGCTGAAGCTTTCTTT
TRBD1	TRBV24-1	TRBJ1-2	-	CATSESGTAYGYTF	TGTGCCACCAGTGAATCCGGGACAGCCTATGGCTACACCTTC
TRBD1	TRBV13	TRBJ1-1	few	CASSLSGRGRVEAFF	TGTGCCAGCAGCTTATCAGGCAGGGGGCGAGTTGAAGCTTTCTTT
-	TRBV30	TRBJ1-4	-	CAWSFRPQLFPRANEKLFF	TGTGCCTGGAGTTTTAGACCCCAACTATTTCCGAGAGCTAATGAAAAACTGTTTTTT
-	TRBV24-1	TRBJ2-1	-	CATSRPGSYNEQFF	TGTGCCACCAGTCGTCCAGGGTCCTACAATGAGCAGTTCTTC
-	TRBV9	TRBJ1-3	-	CASSGEASGNTIYF	TGTGCCAGCAGCGGAGAAGCCTCTGGAAACACCATATATTTT
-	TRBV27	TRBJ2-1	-	CASSLSLTGTQAGNEQFF	TGTGCCAGCAGTTTATCCCTCACAGGCACACAGGCTGGGAATGAGCAGTTCTTC
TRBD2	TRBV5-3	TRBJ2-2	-	CARSKKRGSNTGELFF	TGTGCCAGAAGCAAAAAGCGGGGAAGCAACACCGGGGAGCTGTTTTTT
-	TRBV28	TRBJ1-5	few	CASSPGQRNQPQHF	TGTGCCAGCAGCCCTGGACAGAGAAATCAGCCCCAGCATTTT
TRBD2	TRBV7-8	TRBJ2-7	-	CASRGGDRYEQYF	TGTGCCAGCAGGGGGGGGGATCGCTACGAGCAGTACTTC
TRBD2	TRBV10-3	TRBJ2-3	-	CAISDAGGADTQYF	TGTGCCATCAGTGACGCGGGGGGTGCAGATACGCAGTATTTT
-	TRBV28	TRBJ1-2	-	CASNVQRGYGYTF	TGTGCCAGCAACGTTCAGCGAGGCTATGGCTACACCTTC
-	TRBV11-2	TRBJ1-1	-	CASSLVMNTEAFF	TGTGCCAGCAGCTTAGTCATGAACACTGAAGCTTTCTTT
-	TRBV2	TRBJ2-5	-	CASSEGGEGRYKETQYF	TGTGCCAGCAGTGAAGGTGGCGAGGGTCGGTATAAAGAGACCCAGTACTTC
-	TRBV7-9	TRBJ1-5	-	CASSLQGSNQPQHF	TGTGCCAGCAGCTTACAGGGGAGCAATCAGCCCCAGCATTTT
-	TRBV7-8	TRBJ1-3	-	CASSLREVGNTIYF	TGTGCCAGCAGCTTAAGGGAGGTTGGAAACACCATATATTTT
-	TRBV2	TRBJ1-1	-	CASSRILNTEAFF	TGTGCCAGCAGTCGGATACTAAACACTGAAGCTTTCTTT
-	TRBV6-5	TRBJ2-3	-	CASGRDTQYF	TGTGCCAGCGGTAGAGATACGCAGTATTTT
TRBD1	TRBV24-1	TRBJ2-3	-	CATSLRTGTDTQYF	TGTGCCACCAGTTTGCGGACAGGGACAGATACGCAGTATTTT
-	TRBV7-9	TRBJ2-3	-	CASSLGSADTQYF	TGTGCCAGCAGCTTAGGGTCGGCAGATACGCAGTATTTT
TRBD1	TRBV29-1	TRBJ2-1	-	CSVLEGQTSYNEQFF	TGCAGCGTCCTTGAGGGACAGACCTCCTACAATGAGCAGTTCTTC
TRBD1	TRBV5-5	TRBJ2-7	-	CASSQILGTGRSYEQYF	TGTGCCAGCAGCCAAATACTCGGGACAGGGCGATCCTACGAGCAGTACTTC
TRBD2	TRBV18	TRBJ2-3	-	CASSFTGTSGPGRTTDTQYF	TGTGCCAGCTCTTTCACCGGGACTAGCGGGCCAGGGCGGACCACAGATACGCAGTATTTT
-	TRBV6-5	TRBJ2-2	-	CASSYLSGELFF	TGTGCCAGCAGTTATCTATCAGGGGAGCTGTTTTTT
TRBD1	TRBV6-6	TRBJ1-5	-	CASTYTPTGGNQPQHF	TGTGCCAGCACTTATACCCCGACAGGGGGCAATCAGCCCCAGCATTTT
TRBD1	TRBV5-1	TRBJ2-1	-	CASSLGRGHINEQFF	TGCGCCAGCAGCTTGGGCAGGGGGCACATTAATGAGCAGTTCTTC
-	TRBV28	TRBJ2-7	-	CASSLRGTNSYEQYF	TGTGCCAGCAGTTTAAGGGGGACTAACTCGTACGAGCAGTACTTC
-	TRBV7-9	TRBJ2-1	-	CASSLGNSQGEQFF	TGTGCCAGCAGCTTAGGTAACTCCCAGGGGGAGCAGTTCTTC